This T cell receptor beta chain is drawn from a study of spatial heterogeneity in lung cancer. Notes on the study in general: Tumor mutation count correlated with how many alpha and beta TCRs expanded intratumorally.

Each TCR cDNA molecule carried a unique molecular identifier. TCRdb analysed the 5' RACE reads with MiXCR anew, one entry per CDR3 protein. The repertoire includes around 16,000 distinct CDR3 sequences, 6.8% of them detected once, and around a fifth sits in the top ten. CDR1 is DFQATT, CDR2 SNEGSKA, per germline (reference sequence). This CDR3 spans 12 amino acids. V lost 3 bases and J lost 1, with 6 bases in between. This clonotype was found many times. Antigen unknown. Time point of the sample: sample taken at primary tumor resection. The donors were about 67 patients with non-small cell lung cancer that was early-stage and untreated. The sequenced material consisted of unsorted whole RNA from tumor, nontumor lung or frozen PBMC.

The sequence came from a female donor with early-stage non-small cell lung cancer. The chain recombines TRBV20-1 with TRBJ1-1, with D possibly TRBD1 on 5 matching bases. The material was lung tumor tissue, obtained at surgery. CDR3 residues: CSASQGNTEAFF. The CDR3 region has the DNA TGCAGTGCTAGCCAGGGGAACACTGAAGCTTTCTTT.